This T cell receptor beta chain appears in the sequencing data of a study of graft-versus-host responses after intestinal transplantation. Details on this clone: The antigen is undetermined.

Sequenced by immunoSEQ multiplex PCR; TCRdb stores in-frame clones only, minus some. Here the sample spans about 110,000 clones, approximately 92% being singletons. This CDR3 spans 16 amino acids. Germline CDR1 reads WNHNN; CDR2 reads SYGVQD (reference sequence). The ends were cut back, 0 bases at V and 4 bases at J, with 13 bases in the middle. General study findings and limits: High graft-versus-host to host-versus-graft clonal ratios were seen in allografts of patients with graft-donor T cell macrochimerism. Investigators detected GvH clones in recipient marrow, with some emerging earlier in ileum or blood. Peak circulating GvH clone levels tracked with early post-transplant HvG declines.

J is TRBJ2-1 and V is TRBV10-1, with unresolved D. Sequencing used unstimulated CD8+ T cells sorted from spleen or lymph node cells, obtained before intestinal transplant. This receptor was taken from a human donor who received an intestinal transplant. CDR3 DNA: TGCGCCAGCAGTGAGTCGACGCGGCTTACTTACAATGAGCAGTTCTTC. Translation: CASSESTRLTYNEQFF.